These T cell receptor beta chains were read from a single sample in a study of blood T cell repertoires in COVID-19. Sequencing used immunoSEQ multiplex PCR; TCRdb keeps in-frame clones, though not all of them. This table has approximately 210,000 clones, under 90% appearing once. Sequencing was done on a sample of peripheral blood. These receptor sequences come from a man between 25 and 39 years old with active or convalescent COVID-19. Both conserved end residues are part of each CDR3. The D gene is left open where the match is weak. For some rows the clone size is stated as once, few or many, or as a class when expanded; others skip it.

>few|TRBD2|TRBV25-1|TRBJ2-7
CASSVRLAGYEQYF
TGTGCCAGCAGTGTAAGACTAGCGGGGTACGAGCAGTACTTC
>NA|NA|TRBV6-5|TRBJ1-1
CASSLQGRATEAFF
TGTGCCAGCAGCCTCCAGGGCAGGGCCACTGAAGCTTTCTTT
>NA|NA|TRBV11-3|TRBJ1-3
CASFRGAGNTIYF
TGTGCCAGCTTCAGGGGTGCCGGAAACACCATATATTTT
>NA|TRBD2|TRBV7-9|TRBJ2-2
CASSDPFLTSPGELFF
TGTGCCAGCAGCGACCCTTTTTTGACTAGCCCCGGGGAGCTGTTTTTT
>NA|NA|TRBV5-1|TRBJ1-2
CASSLDGSGYYGYTF
TGCGCCAGCAGCTTGGACGGCTCAGGCTACTATGGCTACACCTTC
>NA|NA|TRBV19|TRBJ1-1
CASIDRGLEAFF
TGTGCCAGTATTGATAGGGGATTGGAAGCTTTCTTT
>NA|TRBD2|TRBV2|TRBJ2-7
CASNPGGRGEQYF
TGTGCCAGTAACCCCGGTGGGCGGGGGGAGCAGTACTTC
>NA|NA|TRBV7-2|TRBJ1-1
CASGRRPPGAEAFF
TGTGCCAGCGGTCGGCGACCGCCGGGAGCTGAAGCTTTCTTT
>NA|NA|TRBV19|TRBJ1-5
CASSIPQYNQPQHF
TGTGCCAGTAGTATACCGCAGTACAATCAGCCCCAGCATTTT
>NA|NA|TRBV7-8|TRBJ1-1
CASSPPGRTASTEAFF
TGTGCCAGCAGCCCCCCAGGGCGGACAGCGAGTACTGAAGCTTTCTTT
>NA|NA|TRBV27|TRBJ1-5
CASSPGQSNQPQHF
TGTGCCAGCAGTCCTGGACAGAGCAATCAGCCCCAGCATTTT
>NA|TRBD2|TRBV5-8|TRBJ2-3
CASSLVLAGGGDTQYF
TGTGCCAGCAGCTTGGTACTAGCGGGAGGGGGAGATACGCAGTATTTT
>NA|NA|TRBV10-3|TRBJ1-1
CAISTQGYSLNTEAFF
TGTGCCATCAGTACCCAGGGGTATAGTTTGAACACTGAAGCTTTCTTT